This T cell receptor beta chain is from a study of PD-1 blockade in classical Hodgkin lymphoma (TCRdb year 2020). Looking at the study overall: Nivolumab dosing was 3 mg/kg intravenously every 2 weeks, continuing until either disease progression or unacceptable toxicity. A peripheral blood immune signature of response to PD-1 blockade in classical Hodgkin lymphoma was defined using TCR beta sequencing and CyTOF. The paper as a whole reports these results and caveats: Trial patients with a complete response had baseline diversity similar to that of newly diagnosed patients, while partial responders and progressors had significantly lower diversity. Diversity was lower in patients who began nivolumab less than 1 year after ASCT, so these patients were left out of later analyses to avoid confounding by immune reconstitution. The study was restricted to a single clinical trial cohort, and the causes of repertoire differences, possibly disease activity or prior therapy, were left undefined. Baseline TCR diversity was reported to be lower in newly diagnosed patients than in healthy donors, and even lower in relapsed/refractory patients. CD4+ but not CD8+ TCR diversity rose significantly by C4D1 (p=0.0027 vs p=0.16), most apparent in complete responders (p=0.02).

The Qiagen DNeasy kit was used to extract genomic DNA both from unsorted PBMCs and from the negatively selected CD4+ and CD8+ fractions. TCR beta CDR3 regions were subjected to amplification by immunoSEQ multiplex PCR with primers that anneal to V and J segments. A synthetic immune receptor repertoire was used to minimize amplification bias, and any residual bias was removed computationally once sequencing was done. The authors processed their data as follows. Repertoire diversity was quantified as the Shannon entropy index using custom Python scripts. Unsorted, CD4+ and CD8+ repertoires were analyzed separately, except for combined analyses in which CD4+ and CD8+ sequences were merged in silico. Clonal expansion was defined as at least a 2-fold frequency increase after treatment relative to C1D1, with a pseudocount of 0.5 for undetected baseline clones. Singleton clones were defined as clones with 0 or 1 copy at C1D1, and non-singleton clones were defined as clones with 2 or more copies. Clones expanded in unsorted samples were annotated as CD4+, CD8+ or unknown by matching protein sequences in sorted samples from the same patient. Wilcoxon tests on paired samples were used to test changes in diversity from C1D1 to C4D1. TCRdb re-hosts the immuneACCESS table, in-frame sequences only. Its copies lack some clones; in the studies checked, an unresolved V gene accounts for under half of them, and the cause for the rest is not known. V and J calls and clone size follow that table, whereas D and trimming were derived from the DNA. This sample holds 6,000 to 8,000 clones; about 89% were observed only once. About 1.5% of the sample lies in the top ten.

Worth noting for this clone: Its antigen is still unknown. Per-nucleotide qualities are absent, and no much larger clonotype sits a single base away.

The label giving this sample's time point can be read as: cycle 4 day 1 (C4D1), after five to seven weeks of nivolumab. Every trial patient had relapsed following autologous stem cell transplantation, and prior brentuximab vedotin exposure was what differed among cohorts A, B and C. A Miltenyi CD4+ T cell isolation kit was used for magnetic negative selection to purify CD4+ T cells from thawed PBMCs. The trial cohort included some 53 patients with relapsed/refractory classical Hodgkin lymphoma, and each patient had a best overall response of complete response, partial response or progressive disease. Single-agent nivolumab was administered to trial patients in the multi-cohort phase II CheckMate 205 trial. An independent review committee assessed best overall response by applying the 2007 International Working Group response criteria. Trial PBMCs were obtained immediately prior to nivolumab initiation (C1D1) and on therapy at cycle 2 day 1 and cycle 4 day 1. Peripheral blood was collected in 8 mL Vacutainer Cell Preparation Tubes, from which PBMCs were isolated by centrifugation and then cryopreserved. Purified CD4+ and CD8+ fractions were prepared only for cases where an additional PBMC sample was available. On LS columns in a quadroMACS separator, the magnetically labelled cells were depleted, and the flow-through was collected as the purified fraction.

The CDR1 and CDR2 encoded by the germline V gene are MNHEY and SVGAGI. V sheds 10 bases and J sheds 3 bases, leaving 10 bases between their ends. The CDR3 runs 11 residues from the cysteine to the phenylalanine. The CDR3 DNA has 33 bases and is translated from base 1. This TCR was recovered from a human donor with classical Hodgkin lymphoma. The sample in question was CD4+ T cells from blood, obtained before the fourth cycle of nivolumab. Recombination connected TRBV6-5 to TRBJ2-7; TRBD2 might be the D gene, on 6 matching bases. CDR3 region: CATAGYYEQYF. The nucleotide sequence reads as follows: TGTGCCACAGCGGGTTACTACGAGCAGTACTTC.